A selection of T cell receptor beta chains follows, all from one sample in a study of cytomegalovirus exposure and HLA in healthy donors. Profiling relied on immunoSEQ multiplex PCR, and the TCRdb table lists in-frame clones only, not all of them. Among tens of thousands of clones listed, approximately 79% were seen once. Specimen: PBMCs. These receptor sequences come from a woman in her twenties or thirties in good health and CMV-seronegative. CDR3s include the opening cysteine and the closing phenylalanine or tryptophan. Each record gives: V gene, clone size, CDR3 protein. For some rows the clone size is stated as once, few or many, or as a class when expanded; others skip it.

v_call: TRBV18; clone_size: -; cdr3_aa: CASSPPTGGEGSQYF
v_call: TRBV6-6; clone_size: few; cdr3_aa: CASSPDRAGENIQYF
v_call: TRBV6-5; clone_size: -; cdr3_aa: CASSYSNQFGNTIYF
v_call: TRBV9; clone_size: -; cdr3_aa: CASSVATGTEAFF
v_call: TRBV9; clone_size: once; cdr3_aa: CASSAERGGPYGYTF
v_call: TRBV7-9; clone_size: -; cdr3_aa: CASSLANEQFF
v_call: TRBV9; clone_size: -; cdr3_aa: CASTTTGVNTEAFF
v_call: TRBV29-1; clone_size: -; cdr3_aa: CSVVAGGSSYNEQFF
v_call: TRBV6-6; clone_size: once; cdr3_aa: CASSPSSGRGTDTQYF
v_call: TRBV29-1; clone_size: -; cdr3_aa: CSVRTGGHGYTF
v_call: TRBV5-1; clone_size: -; cdr3_aa: CASSLGGPSSYEQYF
v_call: TRBV30; clone_size: -; cdr3_aa: CAWSRQGEAGNTIYF
v_call: TRBV10-3; clone_size: -; cdr3_aa: CAITLQPGPNSYGYTF
v_call: TRBV12-5; clone_size: -; cdr3_aa: CASGLVPTGGLLQSNSNQPQHF
v_call: TRBV10-3; clone_size: few; cdr3_aa: CAISEHGGGTQPQHF
v_call: TRBV4-2; clone_size: -; cdr3_aa: CASKNTGEGDTQYF
v_call: TRBV9; clone_size: -; cdr3_aa: CASSVAVDRGAFF
v_call: TRBV6-5; clone_size: once; cdr3_aa: CASSTRMSGANVLTF
v_call: TRBV13; clone_size: -; cdr3_aa: CASSTTGGGYGYTF
v_call: TRBV10-3; clone_size: -; cdr3_aa: CAISESSGAGGYTF
v_call: TRBV19; clone_size: -; cdr3_aa: CASSIKAARGNTIYF
v_call: TRBV2; clone_size: -; cdr3_aa: CASTEQGTDTQYF
v_call: TRBV7-2; clone_size: -; cdr3_aa: CASSPGEGLWGYTF
v_call: TRBV5-1; clone_size: -; cdr3_aa: CASSLGGRANYGYTF
v_call: TRBV28; clone_size: few; cdr3_aa: CASSWQNYGYTF
v_call: TRBV4-1; clone_size: -; cdr3_aa: CASSPAAGGTPYEQYF
v_call: TRBV11-2; clone_size: -; cdr3_aa: CASSLVPPGSSYNSPLHF
v_call: TRBV14; clone_size: -; cdr3_aa: CASSPRSGFSEVNGYTF
v_call: TRBV18; clone_size: -; cdr3_aa: CASSPAGGKDQPQHF
v_call: TRBV29-1; clone_size: -; cdr3_aa: CSVAAGRNTEAFF
v_call: TRBV30; clone_size: -; cdr3_aa: CAWSVQGIWGSPLHF
v_call: TRBV27; clone_size: -; cdr3_aa: CASSPGTSGRETQYF
v_call: TRBV5-6; clone_size: -; cdr3_aa: CASSLEQGQTEAFF
v_call: TRBV7-2; clone_size: -; cdr3_aa: CASTRGEPGNEQFF
v_call: TRBV10-3; clone_size: -; cdr3_aa: CAIRGTGNEKLFF
v_call: TRBV9; clone_size: -; cdr3_aa: CASSEDGLIYF
v_call: TRBV9; clone_size: -; cdr3_aa: CASSVEPGSNYGYTF
v_call: TRBV5-1; clone_size: once; cdr3_aa: CASSTGQANTGELFF
v_call: TRBV19; clone_size: -; cdr3_aa: CASSIGSGEKNSPLHF
v_call: TRBV11-2; clone_size: -; cdr3_aa: CASSAFGTSGRGTGELFF
v_call: TRBV19; clone_size: -; cdr3_aa: CASSISGQPAHGYTF
v_call: TRBV5-5; clone_size: -; cdr3_aa: CASSLDRAWETQYF
v_call: TRBV6-1; clone_size: -; cdr3_aa: CASSEKGAPGARREKLFF
v_call: TRBV6-6; clone_size: -; cdr3_aa: CASSSINNEQFF